A selection of T cell receptor beta chains follows, all from one sample in a study of T cell responses to AZD1222 COVID-19 vaccine. The table came from immunoSEQ multiplex PCR; TCRdb's copy has only in-frame clones and leaves some out. The sample has 150,000 to 200,000 clones, 94% seen once; the top ten hold approximately 0.6%. Specimen: peripheral blood, collected on day 0 of AZD1222 vaccination. These receptors all stem from an adult in good health. Both conserved end residues are part of each CDR3. The order of the fields is D gene, clone size, V gene, J gene, CDR3 DNA, CDR3 protein. A D gene is named only where the DNA matches it firmly. Clone size appears in some rows only: once, few, many, or a class for an expanded clone.

>NA|NA|TRBV4-1|TRBJ1-1
TGCGCCAGCAGCCAAGTGCTGGACACTGAAGCTTTCTTT
CASSQVLDTEAFF
>NA|NA|TRBV5-1|TRBJ1-6
TGCGCCAGCAGGGCGTTGGCAATCGGAACGACGAGGAATTCACCCCTCCACTTT
CASRALAIGTTRNSPLHF
>NA|few|TRBV11-2|TRBJ1-5
TGTGCCAGCAGCCCAGCAGGCGGCAATCAGCCCCAGCATTTT
CASSPAGGNQPQHF
>NA|NA|TRBV20-1|TRBJ2-5
TGCAGTGCTATAAAAGAGACCCAGTACTTC
CSAIKETQYF
>NA|once|TRBV12-3/TRBV12-4|TRBJ1-1
TGTGCCAGTGCTTGGGGGACCACTGAAGCTTTCTTT
CASAWGTTEAFF
>NA|NA|TRBV15|TRBJ1-5
TGTGCCACCAGCAGAGTACGGAGGGGAGAGGGAATTCAGCCCCAGCATTTT
CATSRVRRGEGIQPQHF
>NA|NA|TRBV7-9|TRBJ1-3
TGTGCCAGCAGCTTAGTATCCACTTTCGGAAACACCATATATTTT
CASSLVSTFGNTIYF
>NA|NA|TRBV19|TRBJ1-2
TGTGCCAGTAGTATAGTGGACAGAGCTGGCTACACCTTC
CASSIVDRAGYTF
>NA|NA|TRBV12-3/TRBV12-4|TRBJ1-2
TGTGCCAGCAGTTTAGGGGGAGGGGGCTACACCTTC
CASSLGGGGYTF
>TRBD1|NA|TRBV7-9|TRBJ1-5
TGTGCCAGCAGCTTAGGGCACCCAGGGGGAAATCAGCCCCAGCATTTT
CASSLGHPGGNQPQHF
>NA|once|TRBV3-1/TRBV3-2|TRBJ2-1
TGTGCCAGCAGCGACCGGGGGCTGTACAATGAGCAGTTCTTC
CASSDRGLYNEQFF
>TRBD1|NA|TRBV4-1|TRBJ1-2
TGCGCCAGCAGCCCCCTCGCGGTACAGGGGCGCGTCTATGGCTACACCTTC
CASSPLAVQGRVYGYTF
>NA|NA|TRBV28|TRBJ2-7
TGTGCCAGCAAAAGTACGGGGACCCTCCAGTACTTC
CASKSTGTLQYF
>TRBD2|NA|TRBV28|TRBJ2-5
TGTGCCAGCTACCTCAACGCAGGCGGGAAGGGAGGGGAGACCCAGTACTTC
CASYLNAGGKGGETQYF
>NA|once|TRBV6-5|TRBJ1-2
TGTGCCAGCAGGGTCGACAGATCCCCGTACTTGGGCTACACCTTC
CASRVDRSPYLGYTF
>NA|NA|TRBV19|TRBJ1-2
TGTGCCAGTAGTATAGGGGGCGGCAGGGAGTCCTATGGCTACACCTTC
CASSIGGGRESYGYTF
>NA|NA|TRBV6-6|TRBJ1-5
TGTGCCAGCAGTTACACAACGAGGGGAAATCAGCCCCAGCATTTT
CASSYTTRGNQPQHF
>TRBD1|NA|TRBV9|TRBJ2-7
TGTGCCAGCAGCGGGACAGGGGACTACGAGCAGTACTTC
CASSGTGDYEQYF
>TRBD1|once|TRBV12-5|TRBJ1-1
TGTGCTAGTGGTACGGCCGGGACAGGGAGGGCTTTCTTT
CASGTAGTGRAFF
>NA|NA|TRBV4-2|TRBJ2-3
TGTGCCAGCAGCCAAGATCAGACCGGGACCGCCCACACAGATACGCAGTATTTT
CASSQDQTGTAHTDTQYF
>NA|NA|TRBV18|TRBJ1-1
TGTGCCAGCTCGGATAACAGGGCAGGGAACACTGAAGCTTTCTTT
CASSDNRAGNTEAFF
>TRBD1|NA|TRBV7-9|TRBJ1-1
TGTGCCAGCAACCTCAGGGGGGGCACTGAAGCTTTCTTT
CASNLRGGTEAFF
>NA|NA|TRBV3-1/TRBV3-2|TRBJ2-1
TGTGCCAGCAGCCAAGCAGGTCTTCCCTACAATGAGCAGTTCTTC
CASSQAGLPYNEQFF
>TRBD1|NA|TRBV3-1/TRBV3-2|TRBJ1-1
TGTGCCAGCACCTCAGGAACAGGGGTTAACACTGAAGCTTTCTTT
CASTSGTGVNTEAFF
>NA|NA|TRBV5-1|TRBJ1-2
TGCGCCAGCAGCTTGACTGTTCCCCCGGACGCCTCTTGGAGCGGCTACACCTTC
CASSLTVPPDASWSGYTF
>NA|once|TRBV12-3/TRBV12-4|TRBJ1-2
TGTGCCAGCAGTTTAGCGCAGGTGCACTACACCTTC
CASSLAQVHYTF
>TRBD2|NA|TRBV7-2|TRBJ2-1
TGTGCCAGCAGCTCGAGACTAGCGGGACCGCTGGGTGAGCAGTTCTTC
CASSSRLAGPLGEQFF
>NA|NA|TRBV15|TRBJ2-3
TGTGCCACCAGCAGAGCGTTAGCGGGCACAGATACGCAGTATTTT
CATSRALAGTDTQYF
>TRBD2|NA|TRBV7-3|TRBJ2-1
TGTGCCAGCAGCCAACCGGGACTAGCGGATAATGAGCAGTTCTTC
CASSQPGLADNEQFF
>TRBD1|NA|TRBV28|TRBJ1-2
TGTGCCAGCAAATCCGGGACAGTGAGCTATGGCTACACCTTC
CASKSGTVSYGYTF
>NA|NA|TRBV28|TRBJ1-1
TGTGCCAGCGTGATGGCGGCTGAAGCTTTCTTT
CASVMAAEAFF
>TRBD2|NA|TRBV2|TRBJ2-1
TGTGCCAGCAGCCTCATGCGGGAGGAAAGTGAGCAGTTCTTC
CASSLMREESEQFF
>NA|NA|TRBV20-1|TRBJ2-5
TGCAGTGCTAGAGTGGGGGGGACCCAGTACTTC
CSARVGGTQYF
>NA|NA|TRBV5-6|TRBJ2-7
TGTGCCAGCAGCTTGTCAGCCCCCCACGAGCAGTACTTC
CASSLSAPHEQYF
>NA|NA|TRBV19|TRBJ1-1
TGTGCCAGTACCGGGACCGGGTGGACTGAAGCTTTCTTT
CASTGTGWTEAFF
>NA|NA|TRBV3-1/TRBV3-2|TRBJ2-3
TGTGCCAGCAGCCTTAGCACAGATACGCAGTATTTT
CASSLSTDTQYF
>NA|once|TRBV5-1|TRBJ2-5
TGCGCCAGCAGCCCCGATGGTAGAGCCGGGGAGACCCAGTACTTC
CASSPDGRAGETQYF
>NA|NA|TRBV10-1|TRBJ1-2
TGCGCCAGACAGACCCCTCACTATGGCTACACCTTC
CARQTPHYGYTF
>NA|NA|TRBV9|TRBJ2-1
TGTGCCAGCAGTGAAGCGGCGGGGTCCTACAATGAGCAGTTCTTC
CASSEAAGSYNEQFF
>NA|NA|TRBV5-5|TRBJ2-1
TGTGCCAGCAGCCCCCTCGGTGAGGGATTCTACAATGAGCAGTTCTTC
CASSPLGEGFYNEQFF
>TRBD1|NA|TRBV2|TRBJ2-3
TGTGCCAGCGAGTGGGGGACAGCGACAGATACGCAGTATTTT
CASEWGTATDTQYF
>NA|NA|TRBV9|TRBJ2-3
TGTGCCAGCAGCGTAGCTAGGGGATGGGATACGCAGTATTTT
CASSVARGWDTQYF
>NA|NA|TRBV21-1|TRBJ2-6
TGTGCCAGCAGCAAAGGTGCTGGGGGAATTATACCTGGGGCCAACGTCCTGACTTTC
CASSKGAGGIIPGANVLTF
>NA|NA|TRBV14|TRBJ1-4
TGTGCCAGCAGCGACCCGAGTGCAACTAATGAAAAACTGTTTTTT
CASSDPSATNEKLFF
>NA|NA|TRBV2|TRBJ2-7
TGTGCCAGCAGACAGGGTAGGACCTACGAGCAGTACTTC
CASRQGRTYEQYF
>TRBD1|once|TRBV28|TRBJ1-3
TGTGCCAGCAGTTTATCTGGGACAGCCTCTGGAAACACCATATATTTT
CASSLSGTASGNTIYF
>NA|NA|TRBV30|TRBJ1-5
TGTGCCTGGAGTGTAAGAGGGTTCGGTCAGCCCCAGCATTTT
CAWSVRGFGQPQHF
>NA|NA|TRBV25-1|TRBJ1-1
TGTGCCAGCAGTGCCGGCCAGAACACTGAAGCTTTCTTT
CASSAGQNTEAFF
>TRBD1|few|TRBV19|TRBJ1-2
TGTGCCAGTACCTCGGGACAGGTTTATTTGGGCTACACCTTC
CASTSGQVYLGYTF
>NA|NA|TRBV4-1|TRBJ1-1
TGCGCCAGCAGCCAAGAAGGAGGGGCGAACACTGAAGCTTTCTTT
CASSQEGGANTEAFF
>NA|NA|TRBV4-2|TRBJ1-1
TGTGCCAGCAGCCAAGACAGGGACACTGAAGCTTTCTTT
CASSQDRDTEAFF
>TRBD1|NA|TRBV3-1/TRBV3-2|TRBJ2-1
TGTGCCAGCAGCCAAATAGGGGGACAGGGGCCCTATGAGCAGTTCTTC
CASSQIGGQGPYEQFF
>NA|NA|TRBV20-1|TRBJ1-5
TGCAGTGCTAGTGTGGGTAGCAATCAGCCCCAGCATTTT
CSASVGSNQPQHF
>TRBD2|NA|TRBV18|TRBJ2-2
TGTGCCAGCTCACCTCGACTAGCGGGTAACACCGGGGAGCTGTTTTTT
CASSPRLAGNTGELFF
>NA|NA|TRBV27|TRBJ1-2
TGTGCCAGCAGTTTATCGAGGGGTGATGGCTACACCTTC
CASSLSRGDGYTF